These T cell receptor beta chains were read from a single sample in a study of T cell responses to AZD1222 COVID-19 vaccine. Clones were read by immunoSEQ multiplex PCR, and TCRdb kept only the in-frame ones, dropping some. The table shows 100,000 to 150,000 clones, with about 88% occurring only once. Sequencing used peripheral blood, obtained 28 days after the second AZD1222 dose. These receptors all stem from an adult who received the AZD1222 COVID-19 vaccine. Both conserved end residues are part of each CDR3. The D gene is left open where the match is weak. Rows may omit the clone size; those that give it use once, few, many or a size class.

J: TRBJ2-5
D: TRBD2
size: .
V: TRBV7-8
CDR3: CASSQPGLLQETQYF
DNA: TGTGCCAGCAGCCAACCGGGACTACTCCAAGAGACCCAGTACTTC

J: TRBJ1-2
D: .
size: .
V: TRBV19
CDR3: CASSIGNYYGYTF
DNA: TGTGCCAGTAGTATTGGCAACTACTATGGCTACACCTTC

J: TRBJ2-7
D: .
size: .
V: TRBV3-1/TRBV3-2
CDR3: CASRRRGFYEQYF
DNA: TGTGCCAGCAGACGCAGGGGTTTCTACGAGCAGTACTTC

J: TRBJ2-1
D: .
size: .
V: TRBV11-1
CDR3: CASSFDGSSYNEQFF
DNA: TGTGCCAGCAGCTTTGACGGGAGCTCCTACAATGAGCAGTTCTTC

J: TRBJ1-2
D: TRBD1
size: once
V: TRBV5-5
CDR3: CASSYPGQGAQGYTF
DNA: TGTGCCAGCAGCTACCCCGGACAGGGGGCGCAGGGCTACACCTTC

J: TRBJ2-7
D: .
size: .
V: TRBV30
CDR3: CAWSKQGLSYEQYF
DNA: TGTGCCTGGAGTAAGCAAGGTCTATCGTACGAGCAGTACTTC

J: TRBJ1-5
D: .
size: .
V: TRBV4-2
CDR3: CASSQDLGRFNQPQHF
DNA: TGTGCCAGCAGCCAAGATTTAGGGCGGTTCAATCAGCCCCAGCATTTT

J: TRBJ2-3
D: .
size: .
V: TRBV27
CDR3: CASSGRTDTQYF
DNA: TGTGCCAGCAGTGGGCGCACAGATACGCAGTATTTT

J: TRBJ2-5
D: TRBD2
size: .
V: TRBV11-2
CDR3: CASSSRLAPAETQYF
DNA: TGTGCCAGCAGCTCAAGACTAGCGCCGGCGGAGACCCAGTACTTC

J: TRBJ1-6
D: .
size: .
V: TRBV19
CDR3: CASRVSSYNSPLHF
DNA: TGTGCCAGTCGAGTCAGCTCCTATAATTCACCCCTCCACTTT

J: TRBJ2-7
D: .
size: .
V: TRBV10-1
CDR3: CASSESRGGYEQYF
DNA: TGCGCCAGCAGTGAGTCGAGAGGTGGATACGAGCAGTACTTC

J: TRBJ2-7
D: .
size: .
V: TRBV19
CDR3: CASSLGGYEQYF
DNA: TGTGCCAGTAGCCTCGGGGGTTACGAGCAGTACTTC

J: TRBJ1-6
D: TRBD1
size: .
V: TRBV6-5
CDR3: CASSSATGLHSPLHF
DNA: TGTGCCAGCAGTTCCGCGACAGGGTTGCATTCACCCCTCCACTTT

J: TRBJ1-2
D: .
size: once
V: TRBV19
CDR3: CASSLDGPYGYTF
DNA: TGTGCCAGTAGTTTGGACGGACCCTATGGCTACACCTTC

J: TRBJ1-3
D: .
size: .
V: TRBV19
CDR3: CASSVSSGNTIYF
DNA: TGTGCCAGTAGTGTAAGCTCTGGAAACACCATATATTTT

J: TRBJ2-1
D: TRBD1
size: .
V: TRBV24-1
CDR3: CATSSTGVVDEQFF
DNA: TGTGCCACCAGTTCGACAGGGGTGGTCGATGAGCAGTTCTTC

J: TRBJ1-3
D: .
size: few
V: TRBV6-5
CDR3: CASAITGRNGNTIYF
DNA: TGTGCCAGCGCCATTACGGGACGGAATGGAAACACCATATATTTT

J: TRBJ1-5
D: TRBD1
size: .
V: TRBV5-1
CDR3: CASSLTGAEVQPQHF
DNA: TGCGCCAGCAGCCTGACAGGGGCTGAGGTTCAGCCCCAGCATTTT

J: TRBJ1-2
D: TRBD1
size: .
V: TRBV3-1/TRBV3-2
CDR3: CASSQEDRGDYGYTF
DNA: TGTGCCAGCAGCCAAGAGGACAGGGGGGACTATGGCTACACCTTC

J: TRBJ1-1
D: TRBD1
size: .
V: TRBV6-1
CDR3: CAIQTGDGTEAFF
DNA: TGTGCCATTCAAACAGGGGACGGCACTGAAGCTTTCTTT

J: TRBJ2-1
D: TRBD2
size: .
V: TRBV6-4
CDR3: CASSELAGGSDEQFF
DNA: TGTGCCAGCAGTGAGCTAGCGGGGGGTAGCGATGAGCAGTTCTTC

J: TRBJ1-2
D: TRBD1
size: .
V: TRBV6-2/TRBV6-3
CDR3: CASSRQGHYGYTF
DNA: TGTGCCAGCAGCCGACAGGGTCACTATGGCTACACCTTC